Following are 31 T cell receptor beta chains from one sample sequenced in a study of blood T cell repertoires in COVID-19. TCRdb's copy holds only in-frame clones and misses some; the assay was immunoSEQ multiplex PCR. The sample lists some 60,000 clones, more than 85% occurring once. Source material: peripheral blood. The source of these receptors is a man aged 60 to 75 with acute or convalescent COVID-19.

CDR3 sequence (DNA): TGTGCCAGCAGTTCCCCCGGACAGTCCTACGAGCAGTACTTC. Translating gives CASSSPGQSYEQYF. The chain uses TRBV28 and TRBJ2-7, with D maybe TRBD1 (6 bases). V was trimmed by 4 bases and J by 1 base, leaving 11 bases between them. This CDR3 region has 14 residues. In germline, CDR1 is MDHEN, CDR2 SYDVKM.

The chain employs TRBV6-2 or TRBV6-3 and TRBJ1-2, with D possibly matching TRBD1 (5 bases). The germline gives CDR1 MNHEY, CDR2 SVGEGT. The CDR3 spans 15 residues. V lost 6 bases to trimming and J lost 0 bases, with 14 bases between them. The DNA for the CDR3 is TGTGCCAGCAGCCGCGGGACGGCAACTAACTATGGCTACACCTTC. It specifies CASSRGTATNYGYTF.

The V gene is TRBV5-4, the J gene TRBJ2-3; TRBD2 matches 8 bases. Germline values: CDR1 SGHNT, CDR2 YYREEE (reference sequence). V lost 0 bases and J lost 4; bases outside the gene matches: 4. The CDR3 is 15 residues long. This CDR3 reads CASSLVAGRADTQYF. The CDR3 DNA reads as TGTGCCAGCAGCTTGGTAGCGGGACGAGCAGATACGCAGTATTTT.

The V and J genes are TRBV24-1 and TRBJ2-1, with D tentatively TRBD2 (6 bases). CDR3 length equals 14 residues. Germline V gene lookup returns CDR1 KGHDR and CDR2 SFDVKD. Trimming pared 6 bases from V and 6 bases from J, leaving 14 bases between. This CDR3 reads CATSPTRGGNEQFF. The DNA of the CDR3 is TGTGCCACCAGTCCGACTAGGGGTGGCAATGAGCAGTTCTTC.

This chain joins TRBV5-4 and TRBJ2-3, with TRBD1 matching 8 bases. J gave up 3 bases and V 0 bases, and 3 bases lay outside the gene matches. The V gene's germline CDR1 is SGHNT and CDR2 YYREEE (reference sequence). The CDR3 is made up of 15 amino acids. CDR3 residues: CASSLAGGMTDTQYF. In DNA form, the CDR3 reads TGTGCCAGCAGCTTGGCAGGGGGCATGACAGATACGCAGTATTTT.

In regard to this clone: The junction shows a germline mismatch at one end, possibly a read error. The chain recombines TRBV20-1 with TRBJ1-1; D remains unclear. CDR1 DFQATT and CDR2 SNEGSKA come from the germline V gene (reference sequence). The CDR3 covers 9 residues. CDR3: CSARDASDF. CDR3 nucleotide sequence: TGCAGTGCTAGAGACGCATCAGACTTT.

The V gene is TRBV6-2 or TRBV6-3, the J gene TRBJ1-5; possibly TRBD1 for D (5 bases). Germline CDR1 is MNHEY and CDR2 is SVGEGT. The CDR3 covers 13 residues. The V and J ends lost 4 bases and 7 bases respectively, with 11 bases between them. CDR3 DNA sequence: TGTGCCAGCAGTTGGCAGGGCGGACAGCCCCAGCATTTT. This gives the protein CASSWQGGQPQHF.

This chain uses TRBV4-1 with TRBJ2-1; TRBD1 matches at 10 bases. The CDR3 contains 17 residues. The V and J ends lost 1 base and 5 bases, in that order; junction bases with no gene match: 8. Germline loops: CDR1 MGHRA, CDR2 YSYEKL. The DNA for the CDR3 is TGCGCCAGCAGCCAAGCCCAACCGGGACAGGGGAACAATGAGCAGTTCTTC. It yields the protein CASSQAQPGQGNNEQFF.

The J gene is TRBJ1-2, the V gene TRBV6-4; the D gene is possibly TRBD1 (6 bases). Trimming shortened V by 8 bases and J by 4 bases, and 20 bases separated the two germline ends. Germline CDR1 reads MRHNA; CDR2 reads SNTAGT. The CDR3 covers 15 residues. The CDR3 is CASRRGWGFGYGYTF. In DNA form, the CDR3 reads TGTGCCAGCCGAAGGGGGTGGGGCTTCGGCTATGGCTACACCTTC.

The chain is built from TRBV28 and TRBJ1-4; D remains ambiguous. Germline-derived CDR1 and CDR2 are MDHEN and SYDVKM. V gave up 6 bases and J gave up 4 bases, with 15 bases separating them. The CDR3 extends over 15 amino acids. The CDR3 spells CASSPPSLLNEKLFF. In DNA, the CDR3 is TGTGCCAGCAGCCCTCCGTCTCTTCTTAATGAAAAACTGTTTTTT.

This chain connects TRBV6-1 to TRBJ2-1; 7 bases align to TRBD2. This CDR3 has 11 residues. The germline V gene encodes CDR1 MNHNS and CDR2 SASEGT. V dropped 3 bases and J dropped 16; count of bases not matched to a gene: 6. This CDR3 reads CASSDMGLIFF. CDR3 in DNA: TGTGCCAGCAGTGACATGGGACTAATCTTCTTC.

The chain is built from TRBV24-1 and TRBJ1-1; D uncertain. This CDR3 region has 13 residues. Germline CDR1 reads KGHDR; CDR2 reads SFDVKD. The V end lost 2 bases, the J end lost 7 bases, and 10 bases lay between the germline ends. CDR3 residues: CATSDWTSGEAFF. The CDR3 coding sequence is TGTGCCACCAGTGATTGGACTTCAGGTGAAGCTTTCTTT.

The V gene is TRBV4-3, the J gene TRBJ2-5, with D uncertain. Germline V gene data show CDR1 as LGHNA and CDR2 as YSLEER. V lost 0 bases and J 5 bases, leaving 10 bases between the germline ends. CDR3 length: 14 residues. The CDR3 region has the DNA TGCGCCAGCAGCCAAGATTCCTCCCGGGAGACCCAGTACTTC. Translating gives CASSQDSSRETQYF.

On this clone itself: The junction departs from the called germline gene at one end, perhaps through a read error. The V and J genes are TRBV6-5 and TRBJ1-1; D perhaps matches TRBD1 (6 bases). The CDR3 length is 15 residues. CDR1 is MNHEY, CDR2 SVGAGI, per germline. The CDR3 reads CASSGTPTGNSEAFF. CDR3 bases: TGTGCCAGCAGCGGGACCCCCACAGGGAACTCTGAAGCTTTCTTT.

V gene TRBV9 combines with J gene TRBJ1-1, with a tentative D call TRBD1 (6 bases). Looked up from germline, CDR1 is SGDLS and CDR2 is YYNGEE. This CDR3 contains 15 residues. Trimming left V 0 bases short and J 1 base short, with 10 bases between. CDR3 sequence reads: CASSVGGQWNTEAFF. Here the CDR3 DNA reads TGTGCCAGCAGCGTAGGTGGACAGTGGAACACTGAAGCTTTCTTT. Drawing the rest from reference TRBV9 and TRBJ1-1, the complete variable domain is DSGVTQTPKHLITATGQRVTLRCSPRSGDLSVYWYQQSLDQGLQFLIQYYNGEERAKGNILERFSAQQFPDLHSELNLSSLELGDSALYFCASSVGGQWNTEAFFGQGTRLTVV.

J is TRBJ1-1 and V is TRBV18, with D unresolved. Germline assignment: CDR1 KGHSH and CDR2 LQKENI. The CDR3 is made up of 14 amino acids. V was cut by 3 bases and J by 2 bases, with 10 bases left in between. The CDR3 DNA sequence: TGTGCCAGCTCACCCAGACGGGATAACACTGAAGCTTTCTTT. It codes for CASSPRRDNTEAFF.

This clone was seen just once. The rearrangement links TRBV9 to TRBJ2-3, with 10 bases fitting TRBD2. Germline CDR1 SGDLS, CDR2 YYNGEE. The CDR3 has 15 amino acids. Germline trimming cut 1 base from V and 5 bases from J; bases unmatched to any gene: 4. The DNA of the CDR3 is TGTGCCAGCAGCGTACTAGCGGGAGTTATAGATACGCAGTATTTT. This gives the protein CASSVLAGVIDTQYF.

The gene calls are TRBV3-1 (or the pseudogene TRBV3-2) and TRBJ2-1, with D perhaps matching TRBD2 (5 bases). CDR3 length: 16 residues. CDR1 and CDR2 from the germline V gene are LGHDT and YNNKEL (reference sequence). The V and J ends lost 5 bases and 0 bases respectively, with 14 bases between them. The CDR3 nucleotides are TGTGCCAGCAGCTTAGGGAGAGCCAGCTCCTACAATGAGCAGTTCTTC. Protein product: CASSLGRASSYNEQFF.

V and J are TRBV19 and TRBJ1-4, with D perhaps matching TRBD1 (6 bases). CDR1 and CDR2 from the germline V gene are LNHDA and SQIVND (reference sequence). The CDR3 extends over 15 amino acids. V lost 4 bases, J lost 3 bases, and 12 bases lay in between. CDR3 nucleotide sequence: TGTGCCAGTAGTACCCGGGACACACCTAATGAAAAACTGTTTTTT. The encoded protein is CASSTRDTPNEKLFF.

This chain links TRBV25-1 with TRBJ2-5; D remains ambiguous. This CDR3 spans 12 amino acids. Germline lookup yields CDR1 MGHDK and CDR2 SYGVNS. Deletions cut 6 bases from V and 1 base from J, with 6 bases between. The CDR3 region has the DNA TGTGCCAGCAGGGCCAGCCAAGAGACCCAGTACTTC. Its protein product is CASRASQETQYF.

The chain joins TRBV14 to TRBJ2-5, with D maybe TRBD2 (5 bases). Germline V CDR1 and CDR2: SGHDN, FVKESK. The CDR3 consists of 14 residues. V was shortened by 4 bases and J by 5 bases, with 14 bases between the two germline ends. The chain's CDR3 is CASSPWSGGETQYF. The CDR3 bases are TGTGCCAGCAGCCCCTGGTCCGGCGGGGAGACCCAGTACTTC.

The J gene is TRBJ1-3, the V gene TRBV30; a weak D match, TRBD1 (6 bases). Germline V gives CDR1 GTSNPN, CDR2 SVGIG (reference sequence). V lost 2 bases, J lost 3 bases, and 11 bases lay in between. This CDR3 contains 14 residues. This CDR3 reads CAWSQTGGGNTIYF. The CDR3 DNA is TGTGCCTGGAGTCAGACAGGAGGTGGAAACACCATATATTTT.

The V call is TRBV24-1, the J call TRBJ1-1, with 10 bases identical to TRBD1. V lost 6 bases and J lost 5; bases outside the gene matches: 8. The CDR3 consists of 15 residues. Germline CDR1 reads KGHDR; CDR2 reads SFDVKD. CDR3 DNA: TGTGCCACCAGTTTAGGGACAGGGGAGGAGACTGAAGCTTTCTTT. Translated, it gives CATSLGTGEETEAFF.

The chain has TRBV6-1 and TRBJ2-3; D is undetermined. Trimming removed 3 bases from V and 0 bases from J, with 4 bases in between. The CDR3 has 13 amino acids. Looked up from germline, CDR1 is MNHNS and CDR2 is SASEGT. DNA of the CDR3: TGTGCCAGCAGTGACCAAAGCACAGATACGCAGTATTTT. The encoded protein is CASSDQSTDTQYF.

The chain is built from TRBV19 and TRBJ2-4; 8 nucleotides line up with TRBD2. Germline V gene sequence: CDR1 LNHDA, CDR2 SQIVND (reference sequence). The V segment lost 5 bases and the J segment 1 base; nucleotides outside the gene matches: 7. CDR3 length equals 16 residues. The CDR3 coding sequence is TGTGCCAGTAGTCCGGCCCCGGGGGGGGCCAAAAACATTCAGTACTTC. It is translated as CASSPAPGGAKNIQYF.

The chain couples TRBV9 to TRBJ2-1; 9 nucleotides match TRBD2. Germline assignment: CDR1 SGDLS and CDR2 YYNGEE. The trim removed 3 bases at V and 4 bases at J, leaving 5 bases unmatched. There are 15 residues in the CDR3. The CDR3 here is CASSALAGSYNEQFF. The CDR3 DNA sequence: TGTGCCAGCAGCGCTCTAGCGGGATCATACAATGAGCAGTTCTTC.

J is TRBJ1-2 and V is TRBV27, with D perhaps matching TRBD1 (6 bases). Trimming cost V 2 bases and J 2 bases, with 9 bases left between them. The CDR3 contains 14 residues. From germline, CDR1 is MNHEY and CDR2 SMNVEV (reference sequence). The chain's CDR3 is CASSLRGGNYGYTF. CDR3 DNA: TGTGCCAGCAGTTTAAGGGGGGGCAACTATGGCTACACCTTC.

CDR3 sequence: CASTETGAVNTEAFF. The CDR3 nucleotides are TGTGCCAGCACCGAGACAGGTGCCGTGAACACTGAAGCTTTCTTT. The chain links TRBV28 to TRBJ1-1, with D perhaps TRBD1 (6 bases). Between the trimmed V and J ends, which lost 7 bases and 0 bases, there was a span of 15 bases. This CDR3 has 15 amino acids. CDR1 is MDHEN and CDR2 is SYDVKM in the germline V gene.

The CDR3, as DNA: TGTGCCACCAGTGACCCCGATCCGGGACAGGGAACTACCGGGGAGCTGTTTTTT. Translating gives CATSDPDPGQGTTGELFF. This chain connects TRBV24-1 to TRBJ2-2; 9 nucleotides align to TRBD1. Germline CDR1 and CDR2: KGHDR and SFDVKD. Trimming removed 4 bases from V and 5 bases from J; junction bases left unmatched: 13. There are 18 residues in the CDR3.

The chain recombines TRBV9 with TRBJ2-3; maybe TRBD2 (5 bases). The germline V and J ends were trimmed by 4 bases and 3 bases, with 15 bases remaining between them. Germline loops: CDR1 SGDLS, CDR2 YYNGEE. This CDR3 spans 15 amino acids. CDR3 sequence: CASSIPDGETDTQYF. The CDR3 DNA is TGTGCCAGCAGCATCCCGGACGGGGAGACAGATACGCAGTATTTT.

This chain joins TRBV4-3 and TRBJ2-1; 8 bases map to TRBD2. V dropped 4 bases and J dropped 2; count of bases not matched to a gene: 7. Germline V CDR1 and CDR2: LGHNA, YSLEER. The CDR3 totals 16 residues. The CDR3 loop is CASSRILAGAYNEQFF. The CDR3 DNA follows: TGCGCCAGCAGCCGGATCCTAGCGGGTGCCTACAATGAGCAGTTCTTC.